The 4 T cell receptor beta chains below come from one sample, sequenced in a study of chemoradiotherapy in HPV16-positive cancers. Method: immunoSEQ multiplex PCR; TCRdb's copy keeps in-frame clones and lacks some. The sample records several thousand clones, around 84% being singletons. Sampling was done from a patient who underwent chemoradiotherapy. These receptor sequences come from a human donor with HPV-associated anogenital cancer.

The V call is TRBV10-3, the J call TRBJ2-2; 7 bases map to TRBD1. V was clipped by 5 bases and J by 2 bases; unmatched bases: 2. This CDR3 spans 14 amino acids. Germline V gives CDR1 ENHRY, CDR2 SYGVKD. The DNA of the CDR3 is TGTGCCATCAGTAGGGACAGCAACACCGGGGAGCTGTTTTTT. This translates into CAISRDSNTGELFF.

This clone was picked up a small number of times. The chain is built from TRBV28 and TRBJ1-5; TRBD1 matches at 7 bases. V dropped 2 bases and J dropped 0; count of bases not matched to a gene: 10. CDR3 length equals 18 residues. Germline CDR1 MDHEN, CDR2 SYDVKM. The CDR3 sequence: CASSLGQGGTYSNQPQHF. CDR3 in DNA: TGTGCCAGCAGTTTAGGGCAGGGGGGGACTTATAGCAATCAGCCCCAGCATTTT.

This chain uses TRBV18 with TRBJ1-6; 10 nucleotides align to TRBD1. Germline CDR1 and CDR2: KGHSH and LQKENI. V was pared by 6 bases and J by 9 bases, with 8 bases of the junction left unmatched. The CDR3 sequence is 15 residues long. The DNA for the CDR3 is TGTGCCAGCTCCGGACCGGGACAGGGGACTTCACCCCTCCACTTT. It specifies CASSGPGQGTSPLHF.

V and J are TRBV2 and TRBJ2-5; 8 bases match TRBD2. With V trimmed by 5 bases and J by 5 bases, 1 base remained unmatched. From germline, CDR1 is SNHLY and CDR2 FYNNEI. The CDR3 has 12 amino acids. The CDR3 region has the DNA TGTGCCAGCAGTCAGCGGGAGGAGACCCAGTACTTC. This gives the protein CASSQREETQYF.